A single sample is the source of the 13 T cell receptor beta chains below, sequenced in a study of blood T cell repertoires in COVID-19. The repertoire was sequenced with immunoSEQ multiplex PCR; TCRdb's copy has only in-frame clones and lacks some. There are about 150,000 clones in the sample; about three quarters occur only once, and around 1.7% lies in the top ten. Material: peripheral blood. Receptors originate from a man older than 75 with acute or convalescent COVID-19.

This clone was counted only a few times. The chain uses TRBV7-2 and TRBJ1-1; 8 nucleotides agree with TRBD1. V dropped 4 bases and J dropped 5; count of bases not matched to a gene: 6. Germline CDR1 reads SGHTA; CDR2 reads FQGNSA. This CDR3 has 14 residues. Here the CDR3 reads CASSSRDRRTEAFF. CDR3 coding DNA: TGTGCCAGCAGCTCCCGGGACAGGAGGACTGAAGCTTTCTTT.

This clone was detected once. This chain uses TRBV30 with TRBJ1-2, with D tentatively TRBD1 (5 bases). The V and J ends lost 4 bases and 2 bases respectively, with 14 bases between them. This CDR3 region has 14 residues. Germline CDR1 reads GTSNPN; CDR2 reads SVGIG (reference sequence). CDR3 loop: CAWTSPTANYGYTF. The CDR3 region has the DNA TGTGCCTGGACCTCCCCGACAGCGAACTATGGCTACACCTTC. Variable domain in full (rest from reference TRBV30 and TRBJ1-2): SQTIHQWPATLVQPVGSPLSLECTVEGTSNPNLYWYRQAAGRGLQLLFYSVGIGQISSEVPQNLSASRPQDRQFILSSKKLLLSDSGFYLCAWTSPTANYGYTFGSGTRLTVV.

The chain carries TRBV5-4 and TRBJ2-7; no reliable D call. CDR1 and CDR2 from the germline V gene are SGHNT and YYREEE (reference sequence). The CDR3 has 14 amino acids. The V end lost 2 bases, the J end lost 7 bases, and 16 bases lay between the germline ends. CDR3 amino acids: CASSFQSGSREQYF. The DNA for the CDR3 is TGTGCCAGCAGCTTTCAATCTGGGTCGAGGGAGCAGTACTTC.

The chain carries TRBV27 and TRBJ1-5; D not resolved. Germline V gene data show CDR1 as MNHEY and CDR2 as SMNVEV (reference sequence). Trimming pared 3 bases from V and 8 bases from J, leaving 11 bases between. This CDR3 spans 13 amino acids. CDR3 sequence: CASSFGSGEPQHF. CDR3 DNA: TGTGCCAGCAGTTTCGGTAGCGGAGAGCCCCAGCATTTT.

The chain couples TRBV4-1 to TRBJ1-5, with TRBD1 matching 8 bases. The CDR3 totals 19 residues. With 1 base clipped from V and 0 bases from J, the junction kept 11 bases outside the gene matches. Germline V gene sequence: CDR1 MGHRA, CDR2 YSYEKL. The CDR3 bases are TGCGCCAGCAGCCAAGCCTTGCAGACAGGGGCTAATAGCAATCAGCCCCAGCATTTT. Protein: CASSQALQTGANSNQPQHF.

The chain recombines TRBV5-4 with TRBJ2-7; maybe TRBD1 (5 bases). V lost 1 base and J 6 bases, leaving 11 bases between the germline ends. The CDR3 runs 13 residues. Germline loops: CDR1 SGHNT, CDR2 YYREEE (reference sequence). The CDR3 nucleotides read TGTGCCAGCAGCTTGTATAGGGGTCTCGAGCAGTACTTC. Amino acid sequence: CASSLYRGLEQYF.

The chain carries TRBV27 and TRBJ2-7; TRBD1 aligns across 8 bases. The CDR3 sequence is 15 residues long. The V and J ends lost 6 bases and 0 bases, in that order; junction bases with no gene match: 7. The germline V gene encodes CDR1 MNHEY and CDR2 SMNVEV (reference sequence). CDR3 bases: TGTGCCAGCAGCCGGACAGGGATAGGCTCCTACGAGCAGTACGTC. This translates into CASSRTGIGSYEQYV.

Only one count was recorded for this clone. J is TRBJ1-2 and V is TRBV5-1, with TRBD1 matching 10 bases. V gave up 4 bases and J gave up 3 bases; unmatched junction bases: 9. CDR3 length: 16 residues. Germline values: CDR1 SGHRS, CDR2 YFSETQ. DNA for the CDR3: TGCGCCAGCAGCGACCCCGGGACAGGGGCTCACTATGGCTACACCTTC. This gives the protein CASSDPGTGAHYGYTF. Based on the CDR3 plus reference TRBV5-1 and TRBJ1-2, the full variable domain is KAGVTQTPRYLIKTRGQQVTLSCSPISGHRSVSWYQQTPGQGLQFLFEYFSETQRNKGNFPGRFSGRQFSNSRSEMNVSTLELGDSALYLCASSDPGTGAHYGYTFGSGTRLTVV.

The chain's CDR3 is CASSENRGSSNQPQHF. The CDR3 DNA follows: TGTGCCAGCAGTGAAAACAGGGGGAGTAGCAATCAGCCCCAGCATTTT. The chain has TRBV6-1 and TRBJ1-5; 8 nucleotides agree with TRBD1. The CDR3 runs 16 residues. V lost 2 bases and J lost 0; bases outside the gene matches: 3. Per germline, CDR1 MNHNS and CDR2 SASEGT.

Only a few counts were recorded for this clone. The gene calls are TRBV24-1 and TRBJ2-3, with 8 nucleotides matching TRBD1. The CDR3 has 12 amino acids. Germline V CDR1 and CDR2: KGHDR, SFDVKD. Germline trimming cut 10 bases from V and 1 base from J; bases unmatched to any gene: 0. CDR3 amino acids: CATDRGTDTQYF. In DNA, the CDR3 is TGTGCCACGGACAGGGGCACAGATACGCAGTATTTT.

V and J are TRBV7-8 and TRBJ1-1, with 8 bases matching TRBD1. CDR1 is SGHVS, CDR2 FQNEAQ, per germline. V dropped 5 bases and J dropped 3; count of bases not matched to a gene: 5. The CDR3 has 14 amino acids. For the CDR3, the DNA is TGTGCCAGCAGCCCGTTGACAGGGGACACTGAAGCTTTCTTT. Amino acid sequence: CASSPLTGDTEAFF.

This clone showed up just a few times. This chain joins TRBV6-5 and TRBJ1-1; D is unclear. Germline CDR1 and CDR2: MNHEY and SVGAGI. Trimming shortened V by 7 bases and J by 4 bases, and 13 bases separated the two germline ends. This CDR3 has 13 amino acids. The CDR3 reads CASTRNSGTEAFF. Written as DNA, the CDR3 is TGTGCCAGCACGAGGAATTCGGGCACTGAAGCTTTCTTT.

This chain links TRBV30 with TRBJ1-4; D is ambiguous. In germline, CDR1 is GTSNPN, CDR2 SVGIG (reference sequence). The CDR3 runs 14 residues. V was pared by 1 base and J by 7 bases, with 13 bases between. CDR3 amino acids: CAWSANAGGEKLFF. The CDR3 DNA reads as TGTGCCTGGAGTGCTAATGCGGGCGGTGAAAAACTGTTTTTT.